The 21 T cell receptor beta chains in this list originate from one sample, sequenced in a study of T cell repertoires in cytomegalovirus infection. Their cognate antigens are unknown. Using its own MiXCR run on the reads, TCRdb lists one record per CDR3 protein. Altogether 450,000 to 600,000 distinct CDR3 sequences are present, approximately 46% being singletons, with the ten largest covering just under 45%. The specimen comprised cultured PBMCs, sampled from culture after CMV antigen stimulation. These receptors came from a human donor in good health (CMV status not recorded). Some clones in this sample may be carry-over from other donors' samples.

The chain links TRBV7-9 to TRBJ2-3; D gene unclear. CDR3 length: 12 residues. Trimming left V 5 bases short and J 3 bases short, with 6 bases between. Germline CDR1 and CDR2: SEHNR and FQNEAQ (reference sequence). The CDR3 loop reads CASSTLTDTQYF. For the CDR3, the DNA is TGTGCCAGCAGCACCCTTACAGATACGCAGTATTTT.

This chain uses TRBV7-2 with TRBJ1-3, with TRBD1 as a possible D gene (6 bases). CDR3 length: 14 amino acids. CDR1 and CDR2 from the germline V gene are SGHTA and FQGNSA. Trimming took off 5 bases at V and 1 base at J, with 9 bases between the two ends. The CDR3 region is CASSPTGSGNTIYF. The CDR3 DNA follows: TGTGCCAGCAGCCCAACAGGGTCTGGAAACACCATATATTTT.

The chain is built from TRBV7-4 and TRBJ2-7; either TRBD1 or TRBD2 may fit D (5 bases each). V lost 6 bases and J 3 bases, leaving 12 bases between the germline ends. The CDR3 extends over 13 amino acids. Germline assignment: CDR1 SGHVT and CDR2 SQSDAQ. The CDR3 DNA is TGTGCCAGCAGATCGGGGCAGGACTACGAGCAGTACTTC. Protein: CASRSGQDYEQYF.

J is TRBJ1-5 and V is TRBV28; D is possibly TRBD1 (5 bases). CDR3 size: 13 residues. Per the germline V gene, CDR1 is MDHEN and CDR2 is SYDVKM. V lost 7 bases and J lost 4, with 11 bases in between. Written as DNA, the CDR3 is TGTGCCAGCATCAGACAGTATAATCAGCCCCAGCATTTT. Amino acids: CASIRQYNQPQHF.

The genes are TRBV12-3 or TRBV12-4 and TRBJ2-1, with TRBD2 matching 9 bases. Germline trimming cut 5 bases from V and 0 bases from J; bases unmatched to any gene: 2. CDR3 length: 15 amino acids. The CDR3 reads CASSPSGASYNEQFF. CDR3 in DNA: TGTGCCAGCAGTCCTAGCGGGGCCTCCTACAATGAGCAGTTCTTC.

This clonotype was found a few times. The V and J genes are TRBV5-5 and TRBJ2-5; TRBD1 might be the D (5 bases). CDR3 length: 14 residues. Trimming cost V 1 base and J 5 bases, with 12 bases left between them. CDR1 SGHKS and CDR2 YYEKEE come from the germline V gene (reference sequence). As DNA, the CDR3 is TGTGCCAGCAGCTTGTTAAGGGGTTTTGAGACCCAGTACTTC. Its protein product is CASSLLRGFETQYF.

In DNA, the CDR3 is TGTGCCAGCGGAAGGGCCGGGACAGGGTCTGAAAAACTGTTTTTT. This encodes CASGRAGTGSEKLFF. The chain couples TRBV2 to TRBJ1-4; 9 nucleotides match TRBD1. The CDR3 has 15 amino acids. V trimming: 8 bases; J trimming: 7 bases; junction bases outside the gene matches: 11. Germline V gene sequence: CDR1 SNHLY, CDR2 FYNNEI.

This chain connects TRBV7-2 to TRBJ1-4, with D hard to call. CDR1 and CDR2 from the germline V gene are SGHTA and FQGNSA. V shed 2 bases and J shed 8 bases, with 12 bases lying between them. The CDR3 loop spans 14 amino acids. The CDR3 sequence is CASSLFSLGEKLFF. The CDR3 coding sequence is TGTGCCAGCAGCTTATTCTCCCTTGGGGAAAAACTGTTTTTT.

The J gene is TRBJ2-2, the V gene TRBV7-6; tentatively, D is TRBD1 (5 bases). The CDR3 runs to 14 residues. Germline values: CDR1 SGHVS, CDR2 FNYEAQ. Trimming removed 5 bases at V and 7 bases at J, with 14 bases between. The CDR3 DNA follows: TGTGCCAGCAGCCCCAGAGCAGGGCTCGGGGAGCTGTTTTTT. It is translated as CASSPRAGLGELFF.

The genes are TRBV28 and TRBJ2-5; 10 bases match TRBD2. Germline V CDR1 and CDR2: MDHEN, SYDVKM. CDR3 length: 15 amino acids. V lost 6 bases to trimming and J lost 4 bases; unmatched junction nucleotides: 8. CDR3 in DNA: TGTGCCAGCAGGGGCGAGGGACTAGCGATAGAGACCCAGTACTTC. As protein: CASRGEGLAIETQYF.

This clonotype was recorded a few times. This chain connects TRBV7-2 to TRBJ2-5, with D unresolved. Germline V gene sequence: CDR1 SGHTA, CDR2 FQGNSA. The V end was cut by 3 bases, the J end by 5 bases, with 7 bases between. The CDR3 runs 12 residues. The CDR3 loop reads CASSFLRETQYF. For the CDR3, the DNA is TGTGCCAGCAGCTTTCTCAGGGAGACCCAGTACTTC. Based on the CDR3 plus reference TRBV7-2 and TRBJ2-5, the full variable domain is GAGVSQSPSNKVTEKGKDVELRCDPISGHTALYWYRQSLGQGLEFLIYFQGNSAPDKSGLPSDRFSAERTGGSVSTLTIQRTQQEDSAVYLCASSFLRETQYFGPGTRLLVL.

In this sample, this clonotype turned up a few times. The V gene is TRBV6-5, the J gene TRBJ2-6; 9 nucleotides match TRBD1. This CDR3 contains 18 residues. The germline V gene has CDR1 MNHEY and CDR2 SVGAGI. Germline trimming cut 9 bases from V and 1 base from J; bases unmatched to any gene: 13. CDR3 DNA sequence: TGTGCCAGTGGGGGACCGGGACAGGGTACTTCTGGGGCCAACGTCCTGACTTTC. The encoded protein is CASGGPGQGTSGANVLTF.

V gene TRBV6-8 combines with J gene TRBJ2-7; unclear D gene. CDR3 length: 13 amino acids. Germline V gene sequence: CDR1 MNHGY, CDR2 SAAAGT. V gave up 11 bases and J gave up 12 bases, with 26 bases separating them. CDR3 in DNA: TGTGCCGAGACCGTGAATGCATGTTTGAGCGTGTACTTC. Its translation is CAETVNACLSVYF.

V is TRBV6-5 and J is TRBJ1-2; unclear D gene. V shed 0 bases and J shed 4 bases, with 6 bases lying between them. The CDR3 spans 13 residues. CDR1 MNHEY and CDR2 SVGAGI come from the germline V gene. The CDR3: CASSYSRAYGYTF. The CDR3 DNA sequence: TGTGCCAGCAGTTACTCGAGAGCCTATGGCTACACCTTC.

In its sample, this clonotype was seen a few times. This sequence joins TRBV28 and TRBJ1-2; weak D call: TRBD1 (5 bases). The ends were cut back, 1 base at V and 8 bases at J, with 8 bases in the middle. Germline CDR1 is MDHEN and CDR2 is SYDVKM. The CDR3 loop spans 12 amino acids. The CDR3 here is CASSLSRGGYTF. CDR3 sequence (DNA): TGTGCCAGCAGTTTATCGCGGGGGGGCTACACCTTC.

The CDR3 nucleotides read TGCAGTGCTAGAGGGACTAGCGGGGGAGGCCAAGAGACCCAGTACTTC. This codes for CSARGTSGGGQETQYF. The V call is TRBV20-1, the J call TRBJ2-5, with 13 positions matching TRBD2. The CDR3 covers 16 residues. Germline values: CDR1 DFQATT, CDR2 SNEGSKA (reference sequence). Unmatched junction bases numbered 3, after V lost 1 base and J lost 1 base.

This sequence joins TRBV19 and TRBJ1-2, with no clear D. With 11 bases removed from V and 3 bases from J, the gap between germline ends came to 16 bases. Per the germline V gene, CDR1 is LNHDA and CDR2 is SQIVND (reference sequence). The CDR3 is made up of 13 amino acids. The chain's CDR3 is CAVGYEGDYGYTF. CDR3 DNA: TGTGCCGTAGGTTATGAGGGTGACTATGGCTACACCTTC.

V gene TRBV7-1 combines with J gene TRBJ2-3; D not certain. TRBV7-1 is filed as an ORF, its function uncertain. There are 13 residues in the CDR3. The V and J ends lost 8 bases and 6 bases respectively, with 15 bases between them. The CDR3 here is CASGPRGADTQYF. DNA of the CDR3: TGTGCCAGCGGCCCCCGAGGAGCGGATACGCAGTATTTT.

The J gene is TRBJ2-5, the V gene TRBV20-1, with a possible D match to TRBD2 (6 bases). CDR3 size: 11 residues. Per the germline V gene, CDR1 is DFQATT and CDR2 is SNEGSKA (reference sequence). CDR3 sequence (DNA): TGCAGCGTACGGGGGCAAGAGACCCAGTACTTC. Translated: CSVRGQETQYF.

The V and J genes are TRBV28 and TRBJ2-7, with a tentative D call TRBD2 (6 bases). The CDR3 extends over 16 amino acids. CDR1 is MDHEN and CDR2 is SYDVKM in the germline V gene. V was clipped by 5 bases and J by 0 bases, with 17 bases between them. CDR3 sequence: CASSLDRLGFSYEQYF. CDR3 in DNA: TGTGCCAGCAGTCTAGACCGACTAGGATTCTCCTACGAGCAGTACTTC.

V and J are TRBV20-1 and TRBJ2-7; perhaps TRBD1 as D (7 bases). The ends were cut back, 6 bases at V and 3 bases at J, with 18 bases in the middle. This CDR3 comprises 14 residues. The germline CDR1 and CDR2 sequences are DFQATT and SNEGSKA (reference sequence). CDR3 sequence reads: CSAFPWRGLYEQYF. The CDR3 bases are TGCAGTGCCTTCCCGTGGAGGGGGCTCTACGAGCAGTACTTC.